These 10 T cell receptor beta chains were all obtained from the same sample, sequenced in a study of technical replicates of blood from a handful of donors (dated by TCRdb to about 2017). Preparation of the library involved the immunoSEQ multiplex PCR assay. Sourced from immuneACCESS, this table was stored by TCRdb with only in-frame sequences that have V and J called. A share of the clones is absent; for the studies checked, an unresolved V gene accounts for under half, and the remainder has no known explanation. Across this sample there are some 79,000 clones, with 91% seen only once. Approximately 0.4% of the sample goes to the ten largest clones. The specimen sequenced was T cells isolated from PBMCs. The receptors were gathered from a human donor in good health. Some clones in this sample may be carry-over from other donors' samples.

J is TRBJ2-5 and V is TRBV10-3; TRBD2 matches 11 bases. Germline V gene lookup returns CDR1 ENHRY and CDR2 SYGVKD. This CDR3 comprises 16 residues. Trimming cost V 6 bases and J 0 bases; bases outside gene matches: 6. The DNA of the CDR3 is TGTGCCATCAGGCCTAGCGGGAGGATGTACCAAGAGACCCAGTACTTC. It yields the protein CAIRPSGRMYQETQYF.

The chain employs TRBV7-9 and TRBJ1-2, with 8 positions matching TRBD1. V gave up 4 bases and J gave up 2 bases; unmatched junction bases: 3. The germline V gene has CDR1 SEHNR and CDR2 FQNEAQ (reference sequence). CDR3 size: 14 residues. The CDR3 sequence: CASSWTGMNYGYTF. The CDR3 coding sequence is TGTGCCAGCAGCTGGACAGGGATGAACTATGGCTACACCTTC.

The chain has TRBV27 and TRBJ2-1; possibly TRBD2 for D (5 bases). The ends were cut back, 6 bases at V and 0 bases at J, with 12 bases in the middle. Germline V lookup: CDR1 MNHEY, CDR2 SMNVEV (reference sequence). CDR3 length: 15 residues. The CDR3 bases are TGTGCCAGCAGGAGTATGGGGAGCTCCTACAATGAGCAGTTCTTC. Encoded protein: CASRSMGSSYNEQFF.

This rearrangement joins TRBV6-1 to TRBJ2-6; 9 positions agree with TRBD1. This CDR3 has 17 residues. In germline, CDR1 is MNHNS, CDR2 SASEGT. J lost 1 base, V lost 4 bases, and 5 bases had no gene match. CDR3 nucleotide sequence: TGTGCCAGCAGTGCGGGACAGGGAATATCTGGGGCCAACGTCCTGACTTTC. This gives the protein CASSAGQGISGANVLTF.

The V call is TRBV2, the J call TRBJ2-7, with D hard to call. Trimming shortened V by 0 bases and J by 6 bases, and 9 bases separated the two germline ends. The CDR3 contains 13 residues. Germline V gene lookup returns CDR1 SNHLY and CDR2 FYNNEI. CDR3 amino acids: CASSEARSIEQYF. The CDR3 DNA reads TGTGCCAGCAGTGAAGCACGGAGCATCGAGCAGTACTTC.

In this sample, this clone turned up a few times. CDR3 DNA: TGTGCCAGCAGCCAGGAGATTGGGACAGGGGTGGAAAAACTGTTTTTT. This encodes CASSQEIGTGVEKLFF. The J gene is TRBJ1-4, the V gene TRBV4-2; the match to TRBD1 covers 10 bases. Unmatched junction bases numbered 9, after V lost 3 bases and J lost 8 bases. CDR3 size: 16 residues. CDR1 is LGHNA, CDR2 YNFKEQ, per germline.

As DNA, the CDR3 is TGTGCCAGCAGCTTAGCGGGAGTGGGAGATACGCAGTATTTT. This encodes CASSLAGVGDTQYF. The chain combines TRBV5-5 with TRBJ2-3, with 8 bases lining up with TRBD2. The CDR3 runs to 14 residues. With 2 bases clipped from V and 5 bases from J, the junction kept 4 bases outside the gene matches. Per germline, CDR1 SGHKS and CDR2 YYEKEE (reference sequence).

The J gene is TRBJ1-1, the V gene TRBV30; 7 bases agree with TRBD1. The V gene end was trimmed by 2 bases and the J gene end by 1 base; junction bases not matched to a gene: 4. This CDR3 spans 14 amino acids. From germline, CDR1 is GTSNPN and CDR2 SVGIG (reference sequence). For the CDR3, the DNA is TGTGCCTGGAGTACAGGGGTGGCGAACACTGAAGCTTTCTTT. This gives the protein CAWSTGVANTEAFF.

The chain uses TRBV18 and TRBJ1-2, with no clear D. V was cut by 0 bases and J by 2 bases, with 7 bases left in between. The CDR3 extends over 14 amino acids. Germline-derived CDR1 and CDR2 are KGHSH and LQKENI. The CDR3 DNA reads TGTGCCAGCTCACCACCCACGGGGAACTATGGCTACACCTTC. This translates into CASSPPTGNYGYTF.

This rearrangement joins TRBV13 to TRBJ1-2, with D perhaps TRBD1 (6 bases). V was shortened by 5 bases and J by 5 bases, with 21 bases between the two germline ends. Germline loops: CDR1 PRHDT, CDR2 FYEKMQ (reference sequence). The length of the CDR3 is 16 residues. This CDR3 reads CASSRTGHSLSYGYTF. For the CDR3, the DNA is TGTGCCAGCAGCCGCACGGGACACTCTCTTAGTTATGGCTACACCTTC.